The clone carrying this T cell receptor beta chain was detected many times. Its antigen is still unknown. The source of the sample is a study of T cells in Graves' hyperthyroidism and ophthalmopathy. Points from the study as a whole: Ophthalmopathy got predicted by the model a median approximately 6 months before its onset.

RNA transcripts served as the template for amplifying TCR beta CDR3 regions. HTBI primers drove first-round RT-PCR of the TCR CDR3. One entry per CDR3 protein, called by TCRdb with MiXCR from the multiplex PCR reads. The table has about 540,000 distinct CDR3 sequences, 35% to 55% seen once. The receptor's source is a woman younger than 35 with Graves' hyperthyroidism. Source material: peripheral blood or thyroid tissue (not recorded which).

CDR3 bases: TGTGCCAGCAAGTCGGAGGGGAACACTGAAGCTTTCTTT. It is translated as CASKSEGNTEAFF. This chain joins TRBV12-3 or TRBV12-4 and TRBJ1-1, with unresolved D. The CDR3 has 13 amino acids. V lost 7 bases and J 1 base, leaving 10 bases between the germline ends.